The T cell receptor (beta chain) described here comes from a study of T-cell memory formation after mild COVID-19. 5'RACE primed from the constant segment yielded TCR alpha and TCR beta cDNA libraries bearing sample barcodes and UMIs. TCRdb redid the calling of the 5' RACE reads with MiXCR, one entry per CDR3 protein. The data show 550,000 to 600,000 distinct CDR3 sequences, 20% to 25% seen once. The germline gives CDR1 SGHRS, CDR2 YFSETQ. The CDR3 has 14 amino acids. V was clipped by 0 bases and J by 3 bases, with 10 bases between them. This clonotype came up a few times. This clonotype was obtained from an adult woman who had mild COVID-19 (a few samples of this study predate the infection). Cell type and time point are not known. The source material was PBMCs or a T cell subset sorted from them (not recorded which). The chain couples TRBV5-1 to TRBJ2-7; TRBD2 might be the D (6 bases). The CDR3 here is CASSLVGSYYEQYF. The CDR3, as DNA: TGCGCCAGCAGCTTGGTCGGGAGCTACTACGAGCAGTACTTC.